A single sample is the source of the 10 T cell receptor beta chains below, sequenced in a study of T cells in Graves' hyperthyroidism and ophthalmopathy. Amplified TCR beta CDR3 regions came from RNA transcripts. The HTBI primer set was used in a first-round RT-PCR of the TCR CDR3. TCRdb fed the multiplex PCR reads into MiXCR, producing one record per CDR3 protein. The sample lists just over 550,000 distinct CDR3 sequences, around 45% seen once, with just over 8% in the top ten. Sequencing was performed on peripheral blood or thyroid tissue (not recorded which). The receptor source for this set is a woman aged 18-29 years with Graves' hyperthyroidism.

This clonotype appeared many times. The rearrangement links TRBV24-1 to TRBJ2-5, with TRBD2 matching over 7 bases. Trimming took 4 bases from V and 5 from J; bases not matched to a gene: 9. The CDR3 length is 15 residues. Germline V CDR1 and CDR2: KGHDR, SFDVKD. The CDR3 is CATSDGLVTGETQYF. The CDR3 nucleotides read TGTGCCACCAGTGACGGACTAGTAACGGGGGAGACCCAGTACTTC.

The chain couples TRBV20-1 to TRBJ1-4, with D unresolved. The CDR3 extends over 12 amino acids. The germline V and J ends were trimmed by 0 bases and 7 bases, with 6 bases remaining between them. Germline assignment: CDR1 DFQATT and CDR2 SNEGSKA (reference sequence). CDR3 nucleotide sequence: TGCAGTGCTAGAGAATGGCGTGAAAAACTGTTTTTT. This translates into CSAREWREKLFF.

There are many counts of this clonotype. The chain uses TRBV24-1 and TRBJ2-7; 9 bases align to TRBD1. Germline CDR1 is KGHDR and CDR2 is SFDVKD. This CDR3 spans 16 amino acids. After removal of 0 bases from V and 2 bases from J, the junction contained 4 bases not matched to a gene. CDR3 bases: TGTGCCACCAGTGATTTGTCCGGACAGGGGACCTACGAGCAGTACTTC. Its translation is CATSDLSGQGTYEQYF.

This clonotype occurred many times. The genes are TRBV7-9 and TRBJ1-2; no reliable D call. Trimming left V 2 bases short and J 4 bases short, with 8 bases between. The germline CDR1 and CDR2 sequences are SEHNR and FQNEAQ (reference sequence). The CDR3 is 13 residues long. CDR3 protein: CASSLPGPYGYTF. Written as DNA, the CDR3 is TGTGCCAGCAGCTTACCCGGACCCTATGGCTACACCTTC.

This clonotype was counted only a few times. The genes are TRBV7-2 and TRBJ1-1, with D possibly TRBD1 on 5 matching bases. CDR1 SGHTA and CDR2 FQGNSA come from the germline V gene. This CDR3 is built from 12 residues. The V end was cut by 6 bases, the J end by 7 bases, with 12 bases between. The CDR3 nucleotides are TGTGCCAGCAGACCCGCAGGGCTTGAAGCTTTCTTT. Encoded protein: CASRPAGLEAFF.

CDR3 sequence (DNA): TGCAGTGCTAGAGACGGATTTGCGGACACTGAAGCTTTCTTT. It translates to CSARDGFADTEAFF. The chain carries TRBV20-1 and TRBJ1-1; the D is unclear. Germline V gene lookup returns CDR1 DFQATT and CDR2 SNEGSKA (reference sequence). Trimming shortened V by 0 bases and J by 3 bases, and 11 bases separated the two germline ends. This CDR3 has 14 residues.

This sequence joins TRBV10-3 and TRBJ2-7, with 7 bases lining up with TRBD1. After removal of 2 bases from V and 2 bases from J, the junction contained 6 bases not matched to a gene. Looked up from germline, CDR1 is ENHRY and CDR2 is SYGVKD. CDR3 size: 15 residues. The CDR3 here is CAISEKTGFPYEQYF. In DNA form, the CDR3 reads TGTGCCATCAGTGAGAAGACAGGGTTTCCCTACGAGCAGTACTTC.

The V gene is TRBV10-3, the J gene TRBJ1-6, with unresolved D. Germline CDR1 ENHRY, CDR2 SYGVKD. Trimming removed 8 bases from V and 7 bases from J, with 9 bases in between. There are 12 residues in the CDR3. In DNA form, the CDR3 reads TGTGCCATCCGGCGGGAGAATTCACCCCTCCACTTT. The encoded protein is CAIRRENSPLHF.

This clonotype was seen ten or more times. This chain connects TRBV29-1 to TRBJ1-1; D gene ambiguous. The CDR3 has 15 residues. V shed 3 bases and J shed 0 bases, with 14 bases lying between them. Germline V lookup: CDR1 SQVTM, CDR2 ANQGSEA. DNA for the CDR3: TGCAGCGTTGAGGGAGACGGTTACATGAACACTGAAGCTTTCTTT. This sequence encodes CSVEGDGYMNTEAFF. The variable domain in full, completed from reference TRBV29-1 and TRBJ1-1, reads SAVISQKPSRDICQRGTSLTIQCQVDSQVTMMFWYRQQPGQSLTLIATANQGSEATYESGFVIDKFPISRPNLTFSTLTVSNMSPEDSSIYLCSVEGDGYMNTEAFFGQGTRLTVV.

The chain employs TRBV7-4 and TRBJ1-6; D may be TRBD1 (5 bases). V lost 1 base to trimming and J lost 10 bases, with 11 bases between them. The CDR3 length is 14 residues. The germline CDR1 and CDR2 sequences are SGHVT and SQSDAQ. In DNA form, the CDR3 reads TGTGCCAGCAGCTTAGTTTGGGGGGACTCACCCCTCCACTTT. It yields the protein CASSLVWGDSPLHF. The complete variable domain, with remaining parts taken from reference TRBV7-4 and TRBJ1-6, reads GAGVSQSPRYKVAKRGRDVALRCDSISGHVTLYWYRQTLGQGSEVLTYSQSDAQRDKSGRPSGRFSAERPERSVSTLKIQRTEQGDSAVYLCASSLVWGDSPLHFGNGTRLTVT.